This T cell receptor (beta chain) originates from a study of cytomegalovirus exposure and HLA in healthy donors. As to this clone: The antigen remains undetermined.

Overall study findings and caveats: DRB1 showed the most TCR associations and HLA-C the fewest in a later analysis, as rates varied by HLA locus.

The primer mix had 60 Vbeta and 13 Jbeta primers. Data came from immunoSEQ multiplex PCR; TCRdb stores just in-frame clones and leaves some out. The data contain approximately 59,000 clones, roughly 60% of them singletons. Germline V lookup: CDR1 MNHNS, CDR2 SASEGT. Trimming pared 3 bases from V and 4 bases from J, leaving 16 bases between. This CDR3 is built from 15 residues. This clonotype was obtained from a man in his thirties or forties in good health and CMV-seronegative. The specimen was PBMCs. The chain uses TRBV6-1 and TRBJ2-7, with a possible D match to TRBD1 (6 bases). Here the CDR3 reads CASSDQTGGIYEQYF. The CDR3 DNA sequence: TGTGCCAGCAGTGATCAGACAGGAGGTATTTACGAGCAGTACTTC.